This record concerns one T cell receptor beta chain sequence. Its antigen is as yet unknown. This sample is drawn from a study of T cell responses to AZD1222 COVID-19 vaccine. Study in general: Analyses pooled second doses at about 4 or about 12 weeks. Whole-study results and caveats: Nearly half of spike-specific TCRs reportedly go after variant regions that carry no mutations. Clonal diversity was possibly underestimated; the donors were predominantly white British and more often female.

Sequenced by immunoSEQ multiplex PCR; TCRdb stores in-frame clones only, minus some. The table includes roughly 150,000 clones, approximately 88% detected once. The sample consisted of peripheral blood, taken on day 0 of AZD1222 vaccination. The TCR originated in an adult in good health.

The CDR3 DNA sequence: TGTGCCAGCAGTTTAAAGTCGAGGGTTCGGAACACCATATATTTT. The encoded protein is CASSLKSRVRNTIYF. The chain combines TRBV28 with TRBJ1-3; D is unclear. Germline CDR1 is MDHEN and CDR2 is SYDVKM. The CDR3 runs 15 residues. V dropped 2 bases and J dropped 7 bases, with 15 bases sitting between them.